This T cell receptor (beta chain) was documented in a study of T-cell memory formation after mild COVID-19. Sample barcodes and UMIs were carried by the TCR alpha and TCR beta cDNA libraries that 5'RACE generated with constant-segment primers. TCRdb re-called the 5' RACE reads through MiXCR, storing one row per CDR3 protein. The repertoire has about 55,000 distinct CDR3 sequences, about 30% of them found once; the top ten carry roughly 43%. Notes on the study in general: Memory cells collected pre-infection included some clones that later responded, suggesting cross-reactive memory joined. Contracting CD4+ clones were located mainly in CM and EM, and CD8+ clones in EMRA.

Germline trimming cut 6 bases from V and 4 bases from J; bases unmatched to any gene: 7. The V gene's germline CDR1 is ENHRY and CDR2 SYGVKD. The CDR3 contains 15 residues. Details on this clonotype: Its specificity is unknown.

The V and J genes are TRBV10-3 and TRBJ2-7; the match to TRBD1 covers 12 bases. This TCR was recovered from a man in his late teens or twenties who had mild COVID-19 (a few samples of this study predate the infection). Cell type and time point are not known. Sequencing was carried out using PBMCs or a T cell subset sorted from them (not recorded which). The CDR3 coding sequence is TGTGCCATCAGACAGGGACAGGGGGCAGGTTACGAGCAGTACTTC. As protein: CAIRQGQGAGYEQYF.